This record looks at one T cell receptor beta chain sequence and its context. These data come from a study of OX40 agonist ivuxolimab in advanced cancers. Study summary: Three patients showed partial responses: one hepatocellular carcinoma and two cutaneous melanoma cases.

The CDR3 runs 15 residues. The junction had 6 bases not matched to a gene; V was cut back by 5 bases and J by 7 bases. Germline values: CDR1 SEHNR, CDR2 FQNEAQ (reference sequence). Measured with immunoSEQ multiplex PCR; TCRdb has only the in-frame clones, and not every one. The table lists roughly 63,000 clones, roughly nine tenths of them singletons. Sequencing used CD4+ or CD8+ T cells sorted from blood, obtained in a trial of the OX40 agonist ivuxolimab. V is TRBV7-9 and J is TRBJ2-2, with 11 nucleotides matching TRBD2. This TCR came from an adult with an advanced solid tumor such as melanoma, head and neck, liver or kidney cancer. As DNA, the CDR3 is TGTGCCAGCAGCCCCCTTAGCGGGGGGGGCGGGGAGCTGTTTTTT. It encodes CASSPLSGGGGELFF. The full variable domain, with the rest looked up from reference TRBV7-9 and TRBJ2-2, is DTGVSQNPRHKITKRGQNVTFRCDPISEHNRLYWYRQTLGQGPEFLTYFQNEAQLEKSRLLSDRFSAERPKGSFSTLEIQRTEQGDSAMYLCASSPLSGGGGELFFGEGSRLTVL.